These T cell receptor beta chains were read from a single sample in a study of T cells in Graves' hyperthyroidism and ophthalmopathy. TCRdb re-called the multiplex PCR reads with MiXCR, one entry per CDR3 protein. The sample contains 480,000 or so distinct CDR3 sequences, around 43% of which appear only once. The sample consisted of peripheral blood or thyroid tissue (not recorded which). The receptors originated from an adult woman with Graves' disease, either hyperthyroidism or ophthalmopathy (not recorded which). CDR3s leave out the opening cysteine and the closing phenylalanine or tryptophan. Fields, in order: V gene, CDR3 length, J gene, clone size, CDR3 protein. A clone size is listed for some rows: how often the clone was seen (once, few, many), or a class if it is expanded.

TRBV29-1	11	TRBJ2-3	-	SVVERATDTQY
TRBV5-6	13	TRBJ2-7	few	ASSILVAGAYEQY
TRBV10-3	13	TRBJ2-1	few	AISDNLAANNEQF
TRBV29-1	9	TRBJ1-5	-	TGIRNQPQH
TRBV2	12	TRBJ2-2	-	ASFRDRGYDELF
TRBV11-2	14	TRBJ2-6	-	ASSRGGGTGANVLT
TRBV29-1	11	TRBJ1-4	many	SGWDSSHEKLF
TRBV10-2	13	TRBJ2-7	-	ASSGMDRSSYEQY
TRBV6-5	15	TRBJ2-7	-	ASSSLAGGPGSYEQY
TRBV2	13	TRBJ2-7	few	ASRDWDRVYVEQY
TRBV7-2	14	TRBJ2-5	many	ASSLGVSSGSETQY
TRBV7-9	11	TRBJ2-5	once	AWSRDATSTQY
TRBV7-2	14	TRBJ1-6	-	ASSTGGVLSNSPLH
TRBV24-1	15	TRBJ1-1	many	ATSEPGTGGVNTEAF
TRBV2	8	TRBJ2-1	-	ASSVGAPF
TRBV7-7	14	TRBJ2-5	many	ASSVGLAGATETQY
TRBV15	14	TRBJ2-7	-	ATSRDTMTGIYEQY
TRBV10-3	12	TRBJ1-1	-	AISEEGGSTEAF
TRBV7-9	10	TRBJ1-4	-	ASTGGNEKLF
TRBV20-1	10	TRBJ1-1	-	SARSGNPEAF
TRBV10-3	12	TRBJ1-5	few	AISEGYSNQPQH
TRBV2	9	TRBJ1-1	few	ARHGGNGAF
TRBV10-2	16	TRBJ2-7	-	ASSDGGLEVGKVLEQY
TRBV10-3	9	TRBJ1-2	-	AISVSGSYT
TRBV20-1	10	TRBJ1-6	many	SASLEDSPLH
TRBV7-2	10	TRBJ2-6	-	ASSFGTSVLT
TRBV29-1	13	TRBJ2-7	few	SVEDGAGGRYEQY
TRBV3-1	13	TRBJ2-7	-	ASSQLRGVGYEQY
TRBV27	15	TRBJ1-5	-	ASSPGQGRGRGQPQH
TRBV29-1	12	TRBJ2-2	-	SVATAGVTGELF
TRBV2	11	TRBJ1-2	-	ASSGQAGYGYT
TRBV29-1	11	TRBJ2-7	-	SVLTGTFYEQY
TRBV10-1	10	TRBJ1-1	many	ASSMGTAGAF
TRBV28	13	TRBJ2-7	few	ASSFSGQAVDEQY
TRBV4-1	13	TRBJ1-2	many	ASSQVGQGNYGYT
TRBV11-1	10	TRBJ1-4	-	ASSSSGEKLF
TRBV19	12	TRBJ1-2	many	ASSGGYGGYGYT
TRBV14	10	TRBJ1-2	-	ASSSNNYGYT
TRBV10-3	10	TRBJ2-5	-	AIALRSETQY
TRBV20-1	9	TRBJ1-4	-	SAGRNEKLF
TRBV7-2	10	TRBJ1-5	few	ASSSLHQPQH
TRBV11-3	15	TRBJ2-6	few	ASSLGYPRSGANVLT
TRBV29-1	16	TRBJ2-2	many	SGTELRDRGLGTGELF
TRBV7-9	12	TRBJ1-4	few	ASSFMTGGEKLF
TRBV5-5	13	TRBJ2-2	many	ASSLVGTAHRELF
TRBV29-1	10	TRBJ1-1	many	SVGTAGTEAF
TRBV20-1	15	TRBJ1-6	many	SASPGQGRTYNSPLH
TRBV7-2	12	TRBJ2-7	many	ASSRTGPTYEQY
TRBV29-1	11	TRBJ1-4	many	SVSDRGGEKLF
TRBV7-9	10	TRBJ2-5	-	ASGQGVETQY
TRBV2	9	TRBJ1-1	-	ASGGLNEAF
TRBV19	15	TRBJ1-6	-	ASSMYGRKSYNSPLH
TRBV4-1	12	TRBJ2-7	-	ASSQSANTPEQY